This TCR beta chain comes out of a study of Graves' ophthalmopathy and Graves' hyperthyroidism. Study-wide results and limits: In blood, most expanded thyroid clonotypes above 0.001 frequency were also detected. Built on 13 signatures, a model told ophthalmopathy apart from stable hyperthyroidism with about 85% sensitivity and under 83% specificity.

A remark on this clonotype: Its cognate antigen is unknown.

Researchers took RNA transcripts and amplified TCR beta CDR3 regions from them. First-round RT-PCR used HTBI primers; second-round multiplex PCR followed. TCRdb reprocessed the multiplex PCR reads with MiXCR, giving one entry per CDR3 protein. The sample lists a few hundred thousand distinct CDR3 sequences, less than 45% occurring once. Germline lookup yields CDR1 SGHTA and CDR2 FQGNSA. This CDR3 is built from 18 residues. The junction had 13 bases not matched to a gene; V was cut back by 5 bases and J by 7 bases. The source of this sequence is an adult man with Graves' hyperthyroidism. V gene TRBV7-2 combines with J gene TRBJ1-6; the match to TRBD1 covers 11 bases. What was sequenced was peripheral blood or thyroid tissue (not recorded which). In nucleotides, the CDR3 is TGTGCCAGCAGCGTTGGGACAGGGGGTTCCCGGTGGAATTCACCCCTCCACTTT. It is translated as CASSVGTGGSRWNSPLHF.